This section outlines one T cell receptor (beta chain) sequence together with its context. Its specificity is unknown. CDR1 and CDR2 from the germline V gene are ENHRY and SYGVKD. The CDR3 sequence is 11 residues long. V dropped 6 bases and J dropped 5 bases, with 5 bases sitting between them. With 60 Vbeta and 13 Jbeta primers, the PCR was carried out. Profiled with immunoSEQ multiplex PCR; TCRdb holds only in-frame clones, not every one. The table shows under 200,000 clones, with roughly four fifths occurring only once. These data belong to a study of cytomegalovirus exposure and HLA in healthy donors. General observations from the study: Donors belonging to an Asian-associated ancestry cluster reportedly showed fewer N-insertions in productive TCRs than the approximately 690-donor mean, according to what a later analysis found.

This TCR was sampled from a woman aged 18-29 years in good health and CMV-seronegative. The chain links TRBV10-3 to TRBJ1-5; D is uncertain. The sequencing input was PBMCs. The CDR3 region has the DNA TGTGCCATCAGACTTTATCAGCCCCAGCATTTT. This translates into CAIRLYQPQHF.